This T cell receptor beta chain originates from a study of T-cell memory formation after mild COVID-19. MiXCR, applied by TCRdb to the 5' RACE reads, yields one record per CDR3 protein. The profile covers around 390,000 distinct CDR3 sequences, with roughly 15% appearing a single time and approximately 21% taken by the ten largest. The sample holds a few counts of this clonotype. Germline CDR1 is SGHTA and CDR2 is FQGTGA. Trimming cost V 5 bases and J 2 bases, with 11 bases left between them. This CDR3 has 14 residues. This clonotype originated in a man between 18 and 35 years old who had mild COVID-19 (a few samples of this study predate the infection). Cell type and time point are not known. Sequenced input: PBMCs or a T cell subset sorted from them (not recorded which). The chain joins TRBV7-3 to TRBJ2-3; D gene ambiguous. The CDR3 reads CASSDQSVTDTQYF. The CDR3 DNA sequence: TGTGCCAGCAGCGATCAATCCGTCACAGATACGCAGTATTTT.